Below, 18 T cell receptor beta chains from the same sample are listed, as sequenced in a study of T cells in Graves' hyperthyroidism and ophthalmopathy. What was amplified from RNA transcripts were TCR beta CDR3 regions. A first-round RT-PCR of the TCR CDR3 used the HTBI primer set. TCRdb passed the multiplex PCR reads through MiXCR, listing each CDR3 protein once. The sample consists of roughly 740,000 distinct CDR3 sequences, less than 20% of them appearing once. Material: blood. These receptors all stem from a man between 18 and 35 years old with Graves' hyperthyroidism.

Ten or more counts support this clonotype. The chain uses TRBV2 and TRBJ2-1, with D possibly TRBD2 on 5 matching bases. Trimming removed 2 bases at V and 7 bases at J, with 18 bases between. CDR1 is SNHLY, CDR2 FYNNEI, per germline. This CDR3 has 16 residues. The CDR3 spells CASSEYRGLGRNEQFF. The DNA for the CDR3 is TGTGCCAGCAGTGAATATCGAGGACTGGGCCGGAATGAGCAGTTCTTC.

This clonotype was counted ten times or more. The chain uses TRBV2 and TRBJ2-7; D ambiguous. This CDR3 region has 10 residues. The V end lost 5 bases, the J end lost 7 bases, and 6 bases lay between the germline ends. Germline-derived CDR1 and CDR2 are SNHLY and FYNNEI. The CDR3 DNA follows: TGTGCCAGCAGTATAGCTGAGCAGTACTTC. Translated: CASSIAEQYF.

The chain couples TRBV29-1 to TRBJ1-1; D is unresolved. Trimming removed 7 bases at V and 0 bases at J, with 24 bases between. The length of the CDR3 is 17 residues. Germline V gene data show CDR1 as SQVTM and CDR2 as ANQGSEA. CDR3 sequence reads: CSATPFQWKEMNTEAFF. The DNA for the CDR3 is TGCAGCGCCACTCCCTTCCAGTGGAAGGAGATGAACACTGAAGCTTTCTTT.

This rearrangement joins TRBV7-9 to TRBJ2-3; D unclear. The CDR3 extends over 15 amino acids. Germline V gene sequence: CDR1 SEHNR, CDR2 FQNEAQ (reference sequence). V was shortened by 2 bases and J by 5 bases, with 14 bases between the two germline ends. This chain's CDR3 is CASSLSGIGGDTQYF. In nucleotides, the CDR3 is TGTGCCAGCAGCTTATCAGGAATAGGTGGAGATACGCAGTATTTT.

The CDR3 region is CASSRFWGINNEQFF. CDR3 nucleotide sequence: TGCGCCAGCAGCCGCTTCTGGGGCATCAACAATGAGCAGTTCTTC. This chain uses TRBV4-1 with TRBJ2-1; the D gene is possibly TRBD1 (5 bases). CDR3 length: 15 amino acids. Germline V gene lookup returns CDR1 MGHRA and CDR2 YSYEKL. V dropped 4 bases and J dropped 5 bases, with 15 bases sitting between them.

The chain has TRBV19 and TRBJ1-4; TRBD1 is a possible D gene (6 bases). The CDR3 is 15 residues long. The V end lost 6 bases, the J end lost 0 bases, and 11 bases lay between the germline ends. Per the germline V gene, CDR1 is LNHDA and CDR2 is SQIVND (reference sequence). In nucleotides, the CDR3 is TGTGCCAGTAGCACAGGGAGTGCAACTAATGAAAAACTGTTTTTT. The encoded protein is CASSTGSATNEKLFF.

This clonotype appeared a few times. CDR3 DNA sequence: TGTGCCAGCAGCGTAGATGGGTTTCGACCTTACAATGAGCAGTTCTTC. Protein: CASSVDGFRPYNEQFF. This sequence joins TRBV9 and TRBJ2-1; D is unresolved. V gave up 0 bases and J gave up 4 bases, with 14 bases separating them. This CDR3 contains 16 residues. The V gene's germline CDR1 is SGDLS and CDR2 YYNGEE.

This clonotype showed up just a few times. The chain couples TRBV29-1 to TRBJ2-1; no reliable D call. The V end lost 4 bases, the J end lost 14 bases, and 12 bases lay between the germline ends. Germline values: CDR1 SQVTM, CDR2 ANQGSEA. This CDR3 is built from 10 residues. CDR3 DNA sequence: TGCAGCGTTGTTGACCCCCGGGAGTTCTTC. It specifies CSVVDPREFF.

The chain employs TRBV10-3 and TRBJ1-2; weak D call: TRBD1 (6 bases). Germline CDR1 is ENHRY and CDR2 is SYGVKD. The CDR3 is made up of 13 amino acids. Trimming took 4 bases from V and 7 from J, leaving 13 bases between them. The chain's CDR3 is CAISVQGSSGYTF. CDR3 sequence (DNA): TGTGCCATCAGTGTACAGGGTTCCAGTGGCTACACCTTC.

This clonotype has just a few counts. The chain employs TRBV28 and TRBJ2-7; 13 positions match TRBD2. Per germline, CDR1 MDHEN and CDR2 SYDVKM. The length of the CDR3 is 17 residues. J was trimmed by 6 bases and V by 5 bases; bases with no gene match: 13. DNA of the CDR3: TGTGCCAGCAGTCCACGGACTAGCGGGAGAGGTAGTGGCGAGCAGTACTTC. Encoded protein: CASSPRTSGRGSGEQYF.

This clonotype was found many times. The CDR3 coding sequence is TGTGCCAGCAGTTTCCGCAGCCCCGGGACAGGGTATCACCCGGTCCTCTACGGCTACACCTTC. It yields the protein CASSFRSPGTGYHPVLYGYTF. This chain links TRBV28 with TRBJ1-2, with 9 bases that match TRBD1. This CDR3 region has 21 residues. CDR1 and CDR2 (germline): MDHEN, SYDVKM. V was clipped by 3 bases and J by 8 bases; unmatched bases: 28.

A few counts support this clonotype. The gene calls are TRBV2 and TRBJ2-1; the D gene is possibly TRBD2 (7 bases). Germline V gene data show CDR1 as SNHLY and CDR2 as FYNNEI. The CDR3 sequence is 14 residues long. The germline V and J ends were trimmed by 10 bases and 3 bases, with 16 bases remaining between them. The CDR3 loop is CATRTGGFYNEQFF. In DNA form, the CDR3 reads TGTGCCACCCGGACGGGGGGCTTCTACAATGAGCAGTTCTTC.

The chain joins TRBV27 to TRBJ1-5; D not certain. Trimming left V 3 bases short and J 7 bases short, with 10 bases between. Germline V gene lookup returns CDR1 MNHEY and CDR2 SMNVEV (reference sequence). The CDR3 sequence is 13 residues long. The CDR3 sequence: CASSFMRSQPQHF. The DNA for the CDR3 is TGTGCCAGCAGTTTCATGCGGAGCCAGCCCCAGCATTTT.

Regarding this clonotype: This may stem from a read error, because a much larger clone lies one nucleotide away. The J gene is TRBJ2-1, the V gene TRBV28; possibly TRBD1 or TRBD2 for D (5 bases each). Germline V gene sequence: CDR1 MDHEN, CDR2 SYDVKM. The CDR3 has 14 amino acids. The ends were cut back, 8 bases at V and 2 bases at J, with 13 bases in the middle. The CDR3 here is CASSGPEAYNEQFF. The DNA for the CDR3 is TGTGCCAGCTCGGGACCAGAGGCCTACAATGAGCAGTTCTTC.

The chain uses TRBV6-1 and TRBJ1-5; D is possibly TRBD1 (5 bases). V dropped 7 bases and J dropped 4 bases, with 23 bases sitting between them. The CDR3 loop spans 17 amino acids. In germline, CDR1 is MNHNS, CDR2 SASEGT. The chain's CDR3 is CASIESRQSRLNQPQHF. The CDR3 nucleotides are TGTGCCAGCATAGAATCCCGACAGTCTAGACTTAATCAGCCCCAGCATTTT.

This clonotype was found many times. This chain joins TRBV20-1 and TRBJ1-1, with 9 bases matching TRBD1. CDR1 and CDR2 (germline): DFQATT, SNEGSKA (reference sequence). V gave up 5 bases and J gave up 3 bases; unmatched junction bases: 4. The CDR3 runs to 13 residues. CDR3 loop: CSAPGQGDTEAFF. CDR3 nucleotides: TGCAGTGCTCCGGGACAGGGCGACACTGAAGCTTTCTTT.

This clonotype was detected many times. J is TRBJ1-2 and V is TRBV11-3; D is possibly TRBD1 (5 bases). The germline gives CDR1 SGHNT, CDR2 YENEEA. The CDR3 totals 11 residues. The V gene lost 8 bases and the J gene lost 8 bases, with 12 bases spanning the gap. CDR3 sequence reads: CASGGGDGYTF. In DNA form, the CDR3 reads TGTGCCAGCGGCGGGGGGGACGGCTACACCTTC. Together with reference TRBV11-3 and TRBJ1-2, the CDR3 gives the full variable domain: EAGVVQSPRYKIIEKKQPVAFWCNPISGHNTLYWYLQNLGQGPELLIRYENEEAVDDSQLPKDRFSAERLKGVDSTLKIQPAELGDSAVYLCASGGGDGYTFGSGTRLTVV.

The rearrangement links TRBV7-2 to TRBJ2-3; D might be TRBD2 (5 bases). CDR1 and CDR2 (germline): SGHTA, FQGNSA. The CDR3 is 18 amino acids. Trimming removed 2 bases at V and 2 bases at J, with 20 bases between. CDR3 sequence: CASSLKRNSVFYTDTQYF. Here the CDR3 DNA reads TGTGCCAGCAGCTTAAAGCGGAACAGCGTCTTTTACACAGATACGCAGTATTTT.